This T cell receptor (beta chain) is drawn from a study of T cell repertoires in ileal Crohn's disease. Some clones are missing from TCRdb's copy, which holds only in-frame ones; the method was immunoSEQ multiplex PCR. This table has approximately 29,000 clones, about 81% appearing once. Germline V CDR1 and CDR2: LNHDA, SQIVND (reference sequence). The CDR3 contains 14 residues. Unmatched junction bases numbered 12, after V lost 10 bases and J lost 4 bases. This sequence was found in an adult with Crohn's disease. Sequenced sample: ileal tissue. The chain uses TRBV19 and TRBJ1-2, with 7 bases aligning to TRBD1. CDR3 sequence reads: CATKPGQLTYGYTF. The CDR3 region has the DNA TGTGCCACTAAACCGGGACAGCTAACCTATGGCTACACCTTC.